The following is a TCR beta chain sequence with its context. Generated by immunoSEQ multiplex PCR, the TCRdb table keeps only in-frame clones and is missing some. The sample has 200,000 to 250,000 clones; about 86% are singletons. The sample belongs to a study of blood T cell repertoires in COVID-19. Study-wide background: PBMCs, B-cell-depleted T cells, or T cells were the source of the cDNA or gDNA that made up the material.

The participants were between about 18 and 90 years old and came from some 25 US areas. Sequenced input: PBMCs or T cells enriched from blood (not recorded which). The sequence came from a woman aged 45-60 years in a cohort exposed to, infected with or recovered from COVID-19 (not recorded which).

The CDR3 reads CASSQLYYGYTF. Written as DNA, the CDR3 is TGTGCCAGCAGCCAACTATACTATGGCTACACCTTC. The chain uses TRBV14 and TRBJ1-2, with D uncertain. Germline CDR1 reads SGHDN; CDR2 reads FVKESK. The V gene lost 2 bases and the J gene lost 3 bases, with 4 bases spanning the gap. CDR3 size: 12 residues.